The T cell receptor beta chain described here comes from a study of blood T cell repertoires in COVID-19. Across the study: There were acute and convalescent COVID-19 samples, and they came from the United States, Italy and Spain.

Germline-derived CDR1 and CDR2 are SGHRS and YFSETQ. This CDR3 has 14 amino acids. V dropped 5 bases and J dropped 3; count of bases not matched to a gene: 4. Produced via immunoSEQ multiplex PCR; TCRdb's table is partial and in-frame only. The data hold 110,000 to 150,000 clones, with 75% to 90% observed a single time. This clone was detected once. The source of this sequence is a man in his fifties or sixties with active or convalescent COVID-19. The chain joins TRBV5-1 to TRBJ2-5; TRBD2 aligns across 10 bases. Sequencing input: peripheral blood. DNA of the CDR3: TGCGCCAGCAGGGCTAGCGGGGGCAAAGAGACCCAGTACTTC. Amino acid sequence: CASRASGGKETQYF.